The 3 T cell receptor beta chains below come from one sample, sequenced in a study of technical replicates of blood from a few donors. Assay used: immunoSEQ multiplex PCR; TCRdb lists only in-frame clones, some missing. The data hold approximately 70,000 clones, with 80% to 95% observed a single time. Sequences were obtained from PBMCs. These TCRs come from a human donor in good health. Some clones in this sample may be carry-over from other donors' samples.

This sequence joins TRBV6-5 and TRBJ2-5; 7 bases map to TRBD2. The J call could be wrong; TRBJ2-7 is a better fit for the DNA end. Germline CDR1 is MNHEY and CDR2 is SVGAGI. The CDR3 contains 14 residues. CDR3 loop: CASSYQRDSYEQYF. DNA for the CDR3: TGTGCCAGCAGTTACCAGCGGGACTCCTACGAGCAGTACTTC.

The rearrangement joins TRBV15 to TRBJ2-3; the match to TRBD2 covers 11 bases. This CDR3 comprises 16 residues. CDR1 LNHNV and CDR2 YYDKDF come from the germline V gene (reference sequence). Losses at the gene ends were 2 bases for V and 3 bases for J; bases not matched to a gene: 4. CDR3 amino acids: CATSRRTSGLTDTQYF. The CDR3, as DNA: TGTGCCACCAGCAGACGGACTAGCGGGTTAACAGATACGCAGTATTTT.

The rearrangement joins TRBV6-5 to TRBJ1-2; D is uncertain. This CDR3 comprises 13 residues. The germline V gene encodes CDR1 MNHEY and CDR2 SVGAGI. Between the trimmed V and J ends, which lost 2 bases and 2 bases, there was a span of 6 bases. CDR3 nucleotide sequence: TGTGCCAGCAGTTACGAGGGAAACTATGGCTACACCTTC. Translating gives CASSYEGNYGYTF.